A selection of T cell receptor beta chains follows, all from one sample in a study of technical replicates of blood from a few donors. Sequencing was performed with immunoSEQ multiplex PCR; in TCRdb, only in-frame clones are kept and a portion is missing. The sample lists about 12,000 clones; 90% to 95% were seen once. The sample comprised PBMCs. These receptors were collected from a human donor in good health. Each CDR3 is given with its conserved first and last residue. Fields, in order: D gene, J gene, clone size, V gene, CDR3 DNA, CDR3 protein. D genes are given only for firm matches. Not every row has a clone size; where given, it reads once, few, many or a size class.

d_gene: .
j_gene: TRBJ1-1
abundance: .
v_gene: TRBV5-1
CDR3nt: TGCGCCAGCAGCTTTAGGAATTCAGGAAATACTGAAGCTTTCTTT
CDR3aa: CASSFRNSGNTEAFF

d_gene: .
j_gene: TRBJ1-1
abundance: .
v_gene: TRBV7-6
CDR3nt: TGTGCCAGCAGCTTAAAGACGATGGGCATCATGAACACTGAAGCTTTCTTT
CDR3aa: CASSLKTMGIMNTEAFF

d_gene: .
j_gene: TRBJ2-7
abundance: .
v_gene: TRBV4-1
CDR3nt: TGCGCCAGCAGCCAAGGCAGCGGCGTCCGCTCCTACGAGCAGTACTTC
CDR3aa: CASSQGSGVRSYEQYF

d_gene: TRBD1
j_gene: TRBJ2-7
abundance: once
v_gene: TRBV25-1
CDR3nt: TGTGCCAGCAGTGAAGCAGGGGGCGCAAACTACGAGCAGTACTTC
CDR3aa: CASSEAGGANYEQYF

d_gene: .
j_gene: TRBJ1-1
abundance: .
v_gene: TRBV11-3
CDR3nt: TGTGCCAGCAGCTTACCCCTGTCTGAAGCTTTCTTT
CDR3aa: CASSLPLSEAFF

d_gene: TRBD2
j_gene: TRBJ2-1
abundance: .
v_gene: TRBV27
CDR3nt: TGTGCCAGCAGGGGACTAGCGGGGGTCGTCAATGAGCAGTTCTTC
CDR3aa: CASRGLAGVVNEQFF

d_gene: TRBD1
j_gene: TRBJ1-1
abundance: .
v_gene: TRBV28
CDR3nt: TGTGCCAGCAGTTCAGGGGGATCGAACACTGAAGCTTTCTTT
CDR3aa: CASSSGGSNTEAFF

d_gene: TRBD2
j_gene: TRBJ2-2
abundance: .
v_gene: TRBV10-3
CDR3nt: TGTGCCATCAGTCACTCTAGCGGGAATCCCGGGGAGCTGTTTTTT
CDR3aa: CAISHSSGNPGELFF

d_gene: .
j_gene: TRBJ2-1
abundance: .
v_gene: TRBV6-5
CDR3nt: TGTGCCAGCAGTGGCGGCAATGAGCAGTTCTTC
CDR3aa: CASSGGNEQFF

d_gene: TRBD2
j_gene: TRBJ2-5
abundance: .
v_gene: TRBV15
CDR3nt: TGTGCCACCAGCACGTCGGGACTAGCGGGAGGGGGAGAGACCCAGTACTTC
CDR3aa: CATSTSGLAGGGETQYF

d_gene: .
j_gene: TRBJ1-3
abundance: .
v_gene: TRBV4-1
CDR3nt: TGCGCCAGCAGCCAAGATGACACGAGCTCTGGAAACACCATATATTTT
CDR3aa: CASSQDDTSSGNTIYF

d_gene: TRBD2
j_gene: TRBJ2-6
abundance: .
v_gene: TRBV15
CDR3nt: TGTGCCACCAGCAGAGAAAGGGGAGGGGCCTCTGGGGCCAACGTCCTGACTTTC
CDR3aa: CATSRERGGASGANVLTF

d_gene: .
j_gene: TRBJ2-3
abundance: .
v_gene: TRBV27
CDR3nt: TGTGCCAGCAGTTTTGTAGGACTCGGCACAGATACGCAGTATTTT
CDR3aa: CASSFVGLGTDTQYF

d_gene: .
j_gene: TRBJ2-7
abundance: .
v_gene: TRBV2
CDR3nt: TGTGCCAGCAGCTCAACCTATTCCGGCTACGAGCAGTACTTC
CDR3aa: CASSSTYSGYEQYF

d_gene: .
j_gene: TRBJ2-7
abundance: .
v_gene: TRBV7-9
CDR3nt: TGTGCCAGCAGCTTACTTGGCAGTGCCTACGAGCAGTACTTC
CDR3aa: CASSLLGSAYEQYF

d_gene: TRBD2
j_gene: TRBJ2-1
abundance: once
v_gene: TRBV7-7
CDR3nt: TGTGCCAGCAGCCCCGGACTAGCGGGGGGGATCTATGAGCAGTTCTTC
CDR3aa: CASSPGLAGGIYEQFF

d_gene: TRBD2
j_gene: TRBJ2-2
abundance: .
v_gene: TRBV7-9
CDR3nt: TGTGCCAGCAGCTTCATAGCGGGAGGAACCGGGGAGCTGTTTTTT
CDR3aa: CASSFIAGGTGELFF